These 15 T cell receptor beta chains were sequenced from one sample in a study of cytotoxic CD8 clonotypes in ibrutinib-treated CLL. Clones were read by immunoSEQ multiplex PCR, and TCRdb kept only the in-frame ones, dropping some. The sample consists of around 310,000 clones, around four fifths of them appearing once. This specimen was PBMCs, taken before ibrutinib treatment. These receptors were obtained from a human donor with chronic lymphocytic leukemia.

In nucleotides, the CDR3 is TGCGCCAGCAGCCAAGGCCCCGGAGTTGGCAATGAGCAGTTCTTC. This sequence encodes CASSQGPGVGNEQFF. The chain has TRBV4-3 and TRBJ2-1, with unresolved D. Germline CDR1 LGHNA, CDR2 YSLEER. This CDR3 region has 15 residues. The ends were cut back, 1 base at V and 6 bases at J, with 13 bases in the middle.

The V and J genes are TRBV7-8 and TRBJ2-7; D is possibly TRBD2 (6 bases). Germline assignment: CDR1 SGHVS and CDR2 FQNEAQ. The CDR3 is 14 amino acids. Trimming took 1 base from V and 2 from J, leaving 9 bases between them. As DNA, the CDR3 is TGTGCCAGCAGCTTAGAGCCTAGCGCCTACGAGCAGTACTTC. Translation gives CASSLEPSAYEQYF. Combining the CDR3 with reference TRBV7-8 and TRBJ2-7 gives the whole variable domain GAGVSQSPRYKVAKRGQDVALRCDPISGHVSLFWYQQALGQGPEFLTYFQNEAQLDKSGLPSDRFFAERPEGSVSTLKIQRTQQEDSAVYLCASSLEPSAYEQYFGPGTRLTVT.

The rearrangement uses TRBV4-3 and TRBJ2-3; D is ambiguous. The length of the CDR3 is 16 residues. Germline V gene sequence: CDR1 LGHNA, CDR2 YSLEER. V was trimmed by 5 bases and J by 1 base, leaving 16 bases between them. This CDR3 is CASSAVAARGTDTQYF. The CDR3 nucleotides are TGCGCCAGCAGCGCAGTTGCGGCGAGAGGCACAGATACGCAGTATTTT.

For the CDR3, the DNA is TGTGCCAGCTCACCCCGGGACGGTTCTAGCACAGATACGCAGTATTTT. Translation: CASSPRDGSSTDTQYF. This chain joins TRBV18 and TRBJ2-3; D tentatively fits TRBD1 or TRBD2 (5 bases each). The V gene lost 3 bases and the J gene lost 0 bases, with 13 bases spanning the gap. The CDR3 has 16 residues. Germline CDR1 KGHSH, CDR2 LQKENI.

The chain carries TRBV7-9 and TRBJ2-7; 11 bases are shared with TRBD2. Germline V lookup: CDR1 SEHNR, CDR2 FQNEAQ (reference sequence). Trimming took 5 bases from V and 3 from J; bases not matched to a gene: 18. CDR3 size: 19 residues. The CDR3 is CASSLNLHLAGGSGYEQYF. The DNA for the CDR3 is TGTGCCAGCAGCCTTAATCTACATCTAGCGGGAGGTTCGGGCTACGAGCAGTACTTC.

This clone was observed a few times. The chain is built from TRBV4-1 and TRBJ2-7, with TRBD2 matching over 7 bases. Trimming cost V 3 bases and J 4 bases; bases outside gene matches: 6. In germline, CDR1 is MGHRA, CDR2 YSYEKL. The CDR3 length is 14 residues. CDR3 sequence reads: CASSHRLAQYEQYF. For the CDR3, the DNA is TGCGCCAGCAGCCACCGACTAGCTCAGTACGAGCAGTACTTC.

This chain uses TRBV27 with TRBJ2-1; TRBD1 agrees at 7 bases. Germline CDR1 reads MNHEY; CDR2 reads SMNVEV (reference sequence). The CDR3 spans 14 residues. V shed 6 bases, J shed 6 bases, and the junction held 8 bases outside the gene matches. CDR3 amino acids: CASSSGDRVNEQFF. CDR3 DNA sequence: TGTGCCAGCAGCTCCGGCGACAGGGTCAATGAGCAGTTCTTC.

This clone was counted once. The V call is TRBV27, the J call TRBJ1-3; no clear D. CDR1 and CDR2 from the germline V gene are MNHEY and SMNVEV (reference sequence). V was cut by 5 bases and J by 1 base, with 12 bases left in between. The CDR3 covers 15 residues. CDR3: CASSQTKDSGNTIYF. CDR3 DNA: TGTGCCAGCAGTCAAACAAAGGATTCTGGAAACACCATATATTTT.

This clone appeared a single time. The genes are TRBV29-1 and TRBJ2-1; 7 bases map to TRBD1. In germline, CDR1 is SQVTM, CDR2 ANQGSEA. The CDR3 runs to 11 residues. With 1 base clipped from V and 10 bases from J, the junction kept 1 base outside the gene matches. CDR3 sequence: CSVEGQGEQFF. The DNA for the CDR3 is TGCAGCGTTGAAGGACAGGGCGAGCAGTTCTTC.

This rearrangement joins TRBV5-6 to TRBJ2-1; the D gene is possibly TRBD1 (5 bases). Trimming removed 1 base at V and 8 bases at J, with 16 bases between. CDR3 length: 15 amino acids. Germline V gene lookup returns CDR1 SGHDT and CDR2 YYEEEE. Here the CDR3 DNA reads TGTGCCAGCAGCTTGCTGGGATTTCTAGGGGATGAGCAGTTCTTC. This codes for CASSLLGFLGDEQFF.

V and J are TRBV6-5 and TRBJ2-7; 8 bases map to TRBD1. The germline gives CDR1 MNHEY, CDR2 SVGAGI. V trimming: 0 bases; J trimming: 7 bases; junction bases outside the gene matches: 5. This CDR3 is built from 14 residues. CDR3 coding DNA: TGTGCCAGCAGTTACTCCTATACAGGGGGAGAGCAGTACTTC. Translating gives CASSYSYTGGEQYF.

The genes are TRBV11-2 and TRBJ2-1; 10 positions agree with TRBD2. Germline V gene sequence: CDR1 SGHAT, CDR2 FQNNGV. The length of the CDR3 is 16 residues. The V gene end was trimmed by 5 bases and the J gene end by 10 bases; junction bases not matched to a gene: 14. CDR3 nucleotide sequence: TGTGCCAGCAGCGCCCCCCCTAGCGGGAGTGCGATGGAGCAGTTCTTC. It yields the protein CASSAPPSGSAMEQFF.

This clone was recorded a few times. This sequence joins TRBV5-1 and TRBJ1-1, with a tentative D call TRBD1 (6 bases). CDR1 and CDR2 from the germline V gene are SGHRS and YFSETQ. With 4 bases removed from V and 8 bases from J, the gap between germline ends came to 18 bases. The CDR3 has 14 amino acids. This CDR3 is CASSLRDTGTEAFF. The CDR3 DNA is TGCGCCAGCAGCCTGCGGGACACAGGAACGGAAGCTTTCTTT.

The V call is TRBV19, the J call TRBJ2-7, with 9 bases that match TRBD2. The CDR3 runs to 16 residues. Unmatched junction bases numbered 10, after V lost 0 bases and J lost 7 bases. Germline V gene sequence: CDR1 LNHDA, CDR2 SQIVND (reference sequence). The DNA for the CDR3 is TGTGCCAGTAGTATAGATGCGGCTAGCGGGATAAGAGAGCAGTACTTC. It specifies CASSIDAASGIREQYF.

This clone has more than one count but fewer than ten. The chain links TRBV4-3 to TRBJ2-3; 11 bases are shared with TRBD2. Per germline, CDR1 LGHNA and CDR2 YSLEER. The CDR3 has 15 amino acids. V trimming: 2 bases; J trimming: 10 bases; junction bases outside the gene matches: 8. CDR3 nucleotide sequence: TGCGCCAGCAGCCAACTAGCGGGAGGAGGTGGGGCGCAGTATTTT. This codes for CASSQLAGGGGAQYF.